This T cell receptor beta chain was observed in a study of regulatory T cells in long-lasting Graves disease. Turning to the study itself: Newly diagnosed Graves' patients had taken antithyroid drugs under 3 months.

Points from the study as a whole: Favored gene segments in persistent disease were TRBV28, TRBJ1-2 and TRBJ2-5.

HTBI primers from iRepertoire and Arm-PCR of CDR3 regions yielded the TCR beta libraries. TCRdb independently ran MiXCR on the multiplex PCR reads; one entry per CDR3 protein. The sample includes roughly 420,000 distinct CDR3 sequences, roughly 15% seen only once; the top ten take roughly 15%. This clonotype was detected only a few times. What it recognizes is unknown. In this CDR3 the conserved last residue, phenylalanine or tryptophan, is missing, so a read error is likely. V lost 5 bases to trimming and J lost 4 bases, with 22 bases between them. Germline CDR1 and CDR2: MDHEN and SYDVKM. The CDR3 spans 17 residues. Time point: newly diagnosed GD, antithyroid drugs for less than 3 months. Construction of the TCR library relied on RNA isolated from PBMCs. The same sample was also used in a study of T cells in Graves' hyperthyroidism and ophthalmopathy. That report notes: Patients aged 18 to 65 with hyperthyroidism were newly diagnosed, with duration under 2 months. Most thyroid clonotypes with frequency above 0.001 were detected in blood.

This TCR derives from a woman between 50 and 59 years old with Graves disease. The chain joins TRBV28 to TRBJ2-3; tentatively, D is TRBD2 (6 bases). The input for sequencing was peripheral blood mononuclear cells (PBMCs), taken at new diagnosis, from a patient treated with antithyroid drugs. The CDR3 DNA reads as TGTGCCAGCAGTCTCCCCTCGTGGCGGGACGGGGCAGATACGCAGTATCTT. Translated: CASSLPSWRDGADTQYL.